A selection of T cell receptor beta chains follows, all from one sample in a study of CD8 T cells in Susac syndrome. TCRdb itself ran the immunoSEQ multiplex PCR reads through MiXCR, one entry per CDR3 protein. The profile shows about 81,000 distinct CDR3 sequences, approximately 95% of them singletons. Sequencing was carried out using CD8+ T cells from PBMCs. These receptor sequences come from a human donor with Susac syndrome. Each CDR3 is given with its conserved first and last residue. The D gene is left open where the match is weak. Clone size is shown for a subset of rows, as once, few, many or a class of expanded clone.

>TRBJ2-2|-|-|TRBV29-1
CSVEDTGELFF
TGCAGCGTTGAAGACACCGGGGAGCTGTTTTTT
>TRBJ2-5|TRBD2|-|TRBV28
CASSSGREEEETQYF
TGTGCCAGCAGCTCTGGACGGGAGGAGGAGGAGACCCAGTACTTC
>TRBJ2-7|-|-|TRBV7-3
CASSLKAGVTYEQYF
TGTGCCAGCAGCTTAAAGGCGGGCGTAACCTACGAGCAGTACTTC
>TRBJ2-1|-|-|TRBV21-1
CASSKRPRDEQFF
TGTGCCAGCAGCAAAAGGCCGAGGGATGAGCAGTTCTTC
>TRBJ2-1|-|-|TRBV19
CASRGVLSEQFF
TGTGCCAGTAGAGGGGTTCTTAGTGAGCAGTTCTTC
>TRBJ2-1|-|-|TRBV29-1
CSTGWGEQFF
TGCAGCACCGGATGGGGTGAGCAGTTCTTC
>TRBJ2-3|-|-|TRBV28
CASSFIRDSQENTQYF
TGTGCCAGCAGTTTTATCCGGGACTCCCAGGAAAATACGCAGTATTTT
>TRBJ2-2|-|-|TRBV30
CALDPGELFF
TGTGCCCTGGACCCCGGGGAGCTGTTTTTT
>TRBJ2-7|-|-|TRBV24-1
CATSDAGSSYEQYF
TGTGCCACCAGTGACGCAGGGAGCTCCTACGAGCAGTACTTC
>TRBJ2-5|TRBD2|-|TRBV25-1
CASSELPGRSSGVKGETQYF
TGTGCCAGCAGTGAATTGCCAGGGCGGTCTAGCGGGGTTAAAGGGGAGACCCAGTACTTC
>TRBJ2-7|TRBD1|-|TRBV20-1
CSARGYPIDREEIPYEQYF
TGCAGTGCTAGAGGATACCCAATTGACAGGGAAGAAATCCCTTACGAGCAGTACTTC
>TRBJ2-2|-|-|TRBV20-1
CSARRPGPGELFF
TGCAGTGCTAGAAGACCAGGCCCCGGGGAGCTGTTTTTT
>TRBJ2-1|-|-|TRBV3-1
CASSQGAGPNEQFF
TGTGCCAGCAGCCAAGGGGCAGGGCCAAATGAGCAGTTCTTC
>TRBJ1-1|-|once|TRBV20-1
CSARVWDTEAFF
TGCAGTGCTAGAGTATGGGACACTGAAGCTTTCTTT
>TRBJ2-7|-|-|TRBV13
CASSFSGDSYEQYF
TGTGCCAGCAGCTTTTCCGGGGACTCCTACGAGCAGTACTTC
>TRBJ2-7|-|-|TRBV18
CASSPTYDEQYF
TGTGCCAGCTCTCCTACCTACGACGAGCAGTACTTC
>TRBJ2-1|-|-|TRBV3-1
CASSRDRSSYNEQFF
TGTGCCAGCAGCCGGGACCGGAGCTCCTACAATGAGCAGTTCTTC
>TRBJ2-2|-|once|TRBV28
CASSYGTVNTGELFF
TGTGCCAGCAGCTACGGGACGGTGAACACCGGGGAGCTGTTTTTT
>TRBJ1-5|-|-|TRBV27
CASGVLYSNQPQHF
TGTGCCAGCGGGGTTTTGTATAGCAATCAGCCCCAGCATTTT
>TRBJ2-4|-|-|TRBV2
CASSDKESVAKNIQYF
TGTGCCAGCAGTGATAAGGAGAGCGTAGCCAAAAACATTCAGTACTTC
>TRBJ2-7|TRBD1|medium-sized|TRBV7-9
CASSPKPDRVDEQYF
TGTGCCAGCAGCCCGAAGCCCGACAGGGTAGACGAGCAGTACTTC
>TRBJ2-1|TRBD2|-|TRBV20-1
CSAKTSGDYNEQFF
TGCAGTGCTAAGACTAGCGGGGACTACAATGAGCAGTTCTTC
>TRBJ1-2|-|-|TRBV5-6
CASSLGTPRTF
TGTGCCAGCAGCTTGGGGACACCGAGGACCTTC
>TRBJ2-2|-|-|TRBV28
CASSSHREGTGELFF
TGTGCCAGCAGTTCCCACAGGGAAGGCACCGGGGAGCTGTTTTTT
>TRBJ2-5|-|-|TRBV29-1
CSVEGGHLQETQYF
TGCAGCGTTGAAGGGGGACATTTACAAGAGACCCAGTACTTC